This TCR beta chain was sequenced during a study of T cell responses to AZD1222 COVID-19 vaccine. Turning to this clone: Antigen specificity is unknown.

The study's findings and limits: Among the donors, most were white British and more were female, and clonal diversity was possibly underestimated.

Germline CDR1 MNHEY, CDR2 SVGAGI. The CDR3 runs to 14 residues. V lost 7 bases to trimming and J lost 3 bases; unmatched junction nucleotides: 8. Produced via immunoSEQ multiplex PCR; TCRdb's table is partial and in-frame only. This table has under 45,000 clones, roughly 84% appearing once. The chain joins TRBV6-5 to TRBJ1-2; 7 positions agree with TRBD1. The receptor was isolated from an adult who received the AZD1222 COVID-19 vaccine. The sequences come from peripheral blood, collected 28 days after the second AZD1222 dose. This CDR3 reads CASNTGRGDYGYTF. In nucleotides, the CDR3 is TGTGCCAGCAACACGGGCAGGGGGGACTATGGCTACACCTTC.